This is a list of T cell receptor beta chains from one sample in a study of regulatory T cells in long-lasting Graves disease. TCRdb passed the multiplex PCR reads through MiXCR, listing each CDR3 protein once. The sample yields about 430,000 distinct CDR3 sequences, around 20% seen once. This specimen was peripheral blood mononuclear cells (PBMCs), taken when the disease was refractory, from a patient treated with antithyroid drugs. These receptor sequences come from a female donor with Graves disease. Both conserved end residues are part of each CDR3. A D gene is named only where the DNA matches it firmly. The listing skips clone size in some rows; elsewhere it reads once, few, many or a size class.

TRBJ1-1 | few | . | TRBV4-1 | CASSPEQGRAEAFF | TGCGCCAGCAGCCCCGAACAGGGACGGGCTGAAGCTTTCTTT
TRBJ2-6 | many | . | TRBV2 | CASSDGDPGANVLTF | TGTGCCAGCAGTGATGGGGACCCTGGGGCCAACGTCCTGACTTTC
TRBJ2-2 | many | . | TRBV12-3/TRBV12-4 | CASSFSAGNTGELFF | TGTGCCAGCAGTTTCTCAGCGGGTAACACCGGGGAGCTGTTTTTT
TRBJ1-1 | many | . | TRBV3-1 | CASSRGKGPLNTEAFF | TGTGCCAGCAGCCGAGGAAAGGGCCCCCTGAACACTGAAGCTTTCTTT
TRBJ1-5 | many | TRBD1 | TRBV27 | CASKPDRGIGPGNQPQHF | TGTGCCAGCAAACCCGACAGGGGTATTGGGCCGGGCAATCAGCCCCAGCATTTT
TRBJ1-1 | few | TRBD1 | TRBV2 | CASRTGQINTEAFF | TGTGCCAGCAGAACGGGACAGATCAACACTGAAGCTTTCTTT
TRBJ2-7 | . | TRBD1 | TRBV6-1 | CAGSDPPGQGIFEQYF | TGTGCCGGTTCCGACCCACCGGGACAGGGGATCTTCGAGCAGTACTTC
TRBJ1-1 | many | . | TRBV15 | CATRASAVNTEAFF | TGTGCCACCAGGGCCTCGGCGGTGAACACTGAAGCTTTCTTT
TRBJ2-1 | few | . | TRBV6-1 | CASNELLAVAGYNEQFF | TGTGCCAGCAATGAACTATTAGCGGTGGCGGGCTACAATGAGCAGTTCTTC
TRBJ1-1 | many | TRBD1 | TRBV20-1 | CSADRGLRTEAFF | TGCAGTGCAGACAGGGGCTTAAGGACTGAAGCTTTCTTT
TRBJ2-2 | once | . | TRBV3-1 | CTSSQDSQGTGELFF | TGTACCAGCAGCCAAGACAGCCAGGGGACCGGGGAGCTGTTTTTT
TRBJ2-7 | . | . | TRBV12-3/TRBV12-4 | CASSLFVYFPYEQYF | TGTGCCAGCAGTTTATTCGTGTACTTTCCCTACGAGCAGTACTTC
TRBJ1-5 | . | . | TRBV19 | CASSISGINQPQHF | TGTGCCAGTAGTATATCAGGGATCAATCAGCCCCAGCATTTT
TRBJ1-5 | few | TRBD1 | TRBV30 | CAWNKGALDQPQHF | TGTGCCTGGAATAAGGGGGCGTTAGATCAGCCCCAGCATTTT
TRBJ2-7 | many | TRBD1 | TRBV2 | CASQDGTGGYEQYF | TGTGCCAGCCAAGACGGGACAGGAGGCTACGAGCAGTACTTC
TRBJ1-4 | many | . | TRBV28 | CASSLRGREEKLFF | TGTGCCAGCAGTCTCAGGGGAAGAGAAGAAAAACTGTTTTTT
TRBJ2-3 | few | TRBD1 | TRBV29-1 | CSVEDPGQFTDTQYF | TGCAGCGTTGAAGACCCGGGACAGTTCACAGATACGCAGTATTTT
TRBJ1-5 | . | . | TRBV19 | CASSSYQGSNQPQHF | TGTGCCAGTAGTTCCTATCAGGGCAGCAATCAGCCCCAGCATTTT